One and the same sample provided the 2 T cell receptor beta chains below, sequenced in a study of shared clonotypes between healthy human individuals. The data were produced by immunoSEQ multiplex PCR, yet TCRdb's version contains in-frame clones alone and is incomplete. Of 2.3 million or so clones listed, 93% are singletons. Sequenced: naive CD4+ T cells from PBMCs. Subset in this sample: CD45RA+ positively selected. All receptors derive from a man younger than 30 in good health. Some clones in this sample may be carry-over from other donors' samples.

The chain has TRBV18 and TRBJ2-5; the D call may be TRBD1 or TRBD2 (6 bases each). Between the trimmed V and J ends, which lost 4 bases and 2 bases, there was a span of 20 bases. CDR3 length: 17 amino acids. Germline V gene lookup returns CDR1 KGHSH and CDR2 LQKENI. CDR3 sequence reads: CASSLTRGIGSQETQYF. The CDR3 coding sequence is TGTGCCAGCTCACTCACGAGGGGGATCGGGAGTCAAGAGACCCAGTACTTC.

This clone has just one count. The gene calls are TRBV7-9 and TRBJ1-4; D unclear. With 1 base removed from V and 4 bases from J, the gap between germline ends came to 10 bases. The V gene's germline CDR1 is SEHNR and CDR2 FQNEAQ (reference sequence). This CDR3 is 15 amino acids long. The CDR3 is CASSLGSMGNEKLFF. CDR3 sequence (DNA): TGTGCCAGCAGCTTAGGGTCGATGGGTAATGAAAAACTGTTTTTT.